This TCR beta chain was documented in a study of CD8 T cells in Susac syndrome. Study background: When blood was drawn, patients with Susac syndrome were on intravenous immunoglobulin alone, on corticosteroids, or therapy-naive.

cDNA came from approximately 0.5 to 1 ug RNA primed by random hexamers. TCRdb recomputed calls from the immunoSEQ multiplex PCR reads with MiXCR, one row per CDR3 protein. The sample records approximately 190,000 distinct CDR3 sequences, more than 85% being singletons. CD8+ and CD4+ T cells from blood underwent TCR beta sequencing. This CDR3 has 15 residues. In germline, CDR1 is SGHDN, CDR2 FVKESK. Trimming took 2 bases from V and 10 from J; bases not matched to a gene: 11. Concerning this clonotype itself: Its antigen is not identified.

Overall study results and limits: Susac-specific public clones were found in both the total CD8+ and the CD8+ TEMRA repertoires, with around 17 in the former and roughly 5 in the latter. CD8+ clonal expansion in Susac was maximal in TEMRA cells and in active patients.

Sequencing was done on a sample of CD8+ T cells from PBMCs. V usage is TRBV14 and J usage is TRBJ1-1, with 9 nucleotides matching TRBD1. The clonotype originates from a human donor with Susac syndrome. In nucleotides, the CDR3 is TGTGCCAGCAGCCAACTCTGGGACAGGGCCTCGGGAGCTTTCTTT. It encodes CASSQLWDRASGAFF.